The sequence of this TCR beta chain was determined in a study of shared clonotypes between healthy human individuals. Notes on the study in general: Across a few donors, naive CD4 shared 4.5% to 6%, naive CD8 approximately 3.5%, memory CD4 less than 2.5%, memory CD8 over 0.3%. Non-shared clonotypes had lower generation probabilities than clonotypes shared by all four sorted-subset donors.

Sorted subsets were amplified in replicate PCRs using approximately 0.2 ug DNA, 32,000 or so T cell genomes. Original handling: Sequence data from immunoSEQ were junction-only and lacked quality scores; consequently, filtering differed. Clones were sequenced by immunoSEQ multiplex PCR, and TCRdb holds only the in-frame ones, with some missing. V, J and clone size are taken as reported in that table, and D and trimming were inferred from the DNA itself. The sample includes about 600,000 clones, about 95% of them seen just once. A note on this clone: Its antigen is still unknown.

Trimming stripped 5 bases from V and 5 bases from J, with 15 bases between. The CDR3 contains 14 residues. CDR1 is SEHNR and CDR2 is FQNEAQ in the germline V gene (reference sequence). Naive CD8 populations comprised CD45RO-negative cells positively selected for CCR7, excluding terminally differentiated effector memory CD45RA+ cells. The specimen sequenced was naive CD8+ T cells sorted from blood. The receptor was derived from a woman in her twenties or thirties in good health. The V gene is TRBV7-9, the J gene TRBJ1-1; D is uncertain. CDR3 DNA: TGTGCCAGCAGCCCCAGTTCCCCGAGTACTGAAGCTTTCTTT. Protein product: CASSPSSPSTEAFF.